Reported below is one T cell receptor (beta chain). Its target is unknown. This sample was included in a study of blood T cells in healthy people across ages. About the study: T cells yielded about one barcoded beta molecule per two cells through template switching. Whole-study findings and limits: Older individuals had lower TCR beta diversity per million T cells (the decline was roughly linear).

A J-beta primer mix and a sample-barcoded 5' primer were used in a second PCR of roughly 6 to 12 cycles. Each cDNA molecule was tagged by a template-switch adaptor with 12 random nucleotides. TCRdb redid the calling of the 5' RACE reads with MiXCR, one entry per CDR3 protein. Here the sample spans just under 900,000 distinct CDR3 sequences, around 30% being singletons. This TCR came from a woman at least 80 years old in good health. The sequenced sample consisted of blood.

CDR3 sequence (DNA): TGTGCCTCCTCGGGACAGACTTCACCCCTCCACTTT. Translation: CASSGQTSPLHF. J is TRBJ1-6 and V is TRBV30; TRBD1 aligns across 7 bases. V lost 7 bases, J lost 9 bases, and 6 bases stayed unmatched. The germline CDR1 and CDR2 sequences are GTSNPN and SVGIG (reference sequence). This CDR3 is 12 amino acids long.